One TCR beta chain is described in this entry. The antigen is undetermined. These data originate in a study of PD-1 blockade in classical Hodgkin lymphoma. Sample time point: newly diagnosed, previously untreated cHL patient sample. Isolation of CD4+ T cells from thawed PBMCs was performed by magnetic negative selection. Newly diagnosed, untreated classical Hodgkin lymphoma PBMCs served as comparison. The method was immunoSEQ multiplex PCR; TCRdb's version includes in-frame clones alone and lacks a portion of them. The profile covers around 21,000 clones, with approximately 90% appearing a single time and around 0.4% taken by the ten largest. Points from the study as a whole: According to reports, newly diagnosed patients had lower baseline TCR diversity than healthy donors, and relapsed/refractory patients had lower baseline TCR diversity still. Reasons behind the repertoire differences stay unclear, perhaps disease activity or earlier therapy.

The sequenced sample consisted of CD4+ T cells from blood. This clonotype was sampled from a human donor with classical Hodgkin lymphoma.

The DNA of the CDR3 is TGTGCCTGGCGGTCATGGACAGGGTGGAATGAGCAGTTCTTC. Its protein is CAWRSWTGWNEQFF. The chain carries TRBV30 and TRBJ2-1; 8 nucleotides match TRBD1. With 5 bases clipped from V and 7 bases from J, the junction kept 10 bases outside the gene matches. Germline V gene lookup returns CDR1 GTSNPN and CDR2 SVGIG (reference sequence). The CDR3 runs 14 residues.